Here is one TCR beta chain with its context. Data came from immunoSEQ multiplex PCR; TCRdb stores just in-frame clones and leaves some out. The data show about 110,000 clones, 70% to 85% seen once. The data originate from a study of blood T cell repertoires in COVID-19. Germline V gives CDR1 ENHRY, CDR2 SYGVKD. There are 15 residues in the CDR3. V dropped 6 bases and J dropped 5; count of bases not matched to a gene: 5. Specimen: peripheral blood. The TCR sequence derives from a man between 65 and 80 years old with active or convalescent COVID-19. The chain joins TRBV10-3 to TRBJ2-2; 11 bases match TRBD1. Here the CDR3 DNA reads TGTGCCATCAGGGACCGGGACAGGGGGACCGGGGAGCTGTTTTTT. This encodes CAIRDRDRGTGELFF.